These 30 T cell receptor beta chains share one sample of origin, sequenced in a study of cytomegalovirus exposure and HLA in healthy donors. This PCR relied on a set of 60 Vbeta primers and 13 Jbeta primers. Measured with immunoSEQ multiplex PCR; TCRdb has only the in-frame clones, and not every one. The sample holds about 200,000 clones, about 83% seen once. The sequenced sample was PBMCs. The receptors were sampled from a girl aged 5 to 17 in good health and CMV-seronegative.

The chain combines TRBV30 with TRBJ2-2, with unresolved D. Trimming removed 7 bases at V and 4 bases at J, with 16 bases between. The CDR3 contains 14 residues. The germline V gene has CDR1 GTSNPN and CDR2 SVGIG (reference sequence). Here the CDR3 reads CASQTPLGTGELFF. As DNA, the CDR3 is TGTGCCTCGCAGACACCCCTGGGCACCGGGGAGCTGTTTTTT.

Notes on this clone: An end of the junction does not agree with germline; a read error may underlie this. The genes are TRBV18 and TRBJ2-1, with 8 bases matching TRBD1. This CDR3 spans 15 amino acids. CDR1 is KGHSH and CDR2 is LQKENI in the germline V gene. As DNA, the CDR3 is TGTGCCAGCTCGCCACCAGGGGGCTACTACAATGAGCAGTTCTTC. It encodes CASSPPGGYYNEQFF.

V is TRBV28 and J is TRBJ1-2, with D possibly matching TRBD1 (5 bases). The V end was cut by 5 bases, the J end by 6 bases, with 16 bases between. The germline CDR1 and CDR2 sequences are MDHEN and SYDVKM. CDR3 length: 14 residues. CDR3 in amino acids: CASSKRQYPDGYTF. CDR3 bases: TGTGCCAGCAGTAAGAGACAGTACCCGGATGGCTACACCTTC.

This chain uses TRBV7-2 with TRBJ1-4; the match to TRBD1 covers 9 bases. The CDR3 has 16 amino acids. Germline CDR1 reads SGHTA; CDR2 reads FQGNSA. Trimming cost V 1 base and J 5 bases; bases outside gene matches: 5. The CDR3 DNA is TGTGCCAGCAGCTTAGGTTCTGGGACAGGGAATGAAAAACTGTTTTTT. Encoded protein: CASSLGSGTGNEKLFF.

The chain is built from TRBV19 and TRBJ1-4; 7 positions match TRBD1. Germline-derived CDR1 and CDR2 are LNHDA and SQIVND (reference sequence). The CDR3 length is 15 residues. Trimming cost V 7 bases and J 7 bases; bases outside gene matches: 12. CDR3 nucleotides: TGTGCCAGTACTGATGGAGGGGGCGGAGGTGAAAAACTGTTTTTT. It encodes CASTDGGGGGEKLFF. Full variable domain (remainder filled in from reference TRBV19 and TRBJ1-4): DGGITQSPKYLFRKEGQNVTLSCEQNLNHDAMYWYRQDPGQGLRLIYYSQIVNDFQKGDIAEGYSVSREKKESFPLTVTSAQKNPTAFYLCASTDGGGGGEKLFFGSGTQLSVL.

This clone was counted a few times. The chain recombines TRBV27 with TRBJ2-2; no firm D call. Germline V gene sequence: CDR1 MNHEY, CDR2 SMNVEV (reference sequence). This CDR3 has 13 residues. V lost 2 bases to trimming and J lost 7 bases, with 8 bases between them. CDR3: CASSLVSGGELFF. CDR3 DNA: TGTGCCAGCAGTTTAGTGTCGGGCGGGGAGCTGTTTTTT.

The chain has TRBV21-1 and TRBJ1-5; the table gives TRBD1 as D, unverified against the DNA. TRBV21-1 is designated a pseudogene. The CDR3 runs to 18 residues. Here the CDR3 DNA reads TGTGCCAGCAACTCACCGGGACAGGGGCGTTATAGCAATCAGCCCCAGCATTTT. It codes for CASNSPGQGRYSNQPQHF.

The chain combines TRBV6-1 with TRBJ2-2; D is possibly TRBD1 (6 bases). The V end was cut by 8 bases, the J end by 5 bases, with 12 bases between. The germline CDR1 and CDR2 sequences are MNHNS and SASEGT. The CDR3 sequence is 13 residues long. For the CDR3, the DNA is TGTGCCAGCGCGGACAGTATGACCGGGGAGCTGTTTTTT. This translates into CASADSMTGELFF.

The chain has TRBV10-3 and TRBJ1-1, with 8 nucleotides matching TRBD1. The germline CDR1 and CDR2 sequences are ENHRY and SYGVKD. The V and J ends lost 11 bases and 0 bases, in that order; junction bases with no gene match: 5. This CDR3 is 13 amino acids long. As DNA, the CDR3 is TGTGCCTCCACGGGACAGGTGAACACTGAAGCTTTCTTT. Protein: CASTGQVNTEAFF.

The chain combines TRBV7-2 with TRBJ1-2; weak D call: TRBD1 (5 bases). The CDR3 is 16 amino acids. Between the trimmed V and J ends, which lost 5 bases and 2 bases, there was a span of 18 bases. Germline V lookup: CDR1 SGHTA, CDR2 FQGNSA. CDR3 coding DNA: TGTGCCAGCAGCCATTCTAGGGGAGGGCCGAACTATGGCTACACCTTC. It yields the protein CASSHSRGGPNYGYTF.

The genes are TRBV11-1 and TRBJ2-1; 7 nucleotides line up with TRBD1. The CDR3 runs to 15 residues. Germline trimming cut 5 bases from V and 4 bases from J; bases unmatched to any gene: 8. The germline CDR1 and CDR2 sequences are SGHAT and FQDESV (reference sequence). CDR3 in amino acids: CASSQTGFEYNEQFF. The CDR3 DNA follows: TGTGCCAGCAGCCAGACAGGGTTCGAGTACAATGAGCAGTTCTTC. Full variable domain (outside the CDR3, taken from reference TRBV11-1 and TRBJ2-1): EAEVAQSPRYKITEKSQAVAFWCDPISGHATLYWYRQILGQGPELLVQFQDESVVDDSQLPKDRFSAERLKGVDSTLKIQPAELGDSAMYLCASSQTGFEYNEQFFGPGTRLTVL.

The CDR3 loop is CASSRTDRTKAFF. The CDR3 DNA follows: TGTGCCAGCAGTCGGACGGATCGGACAAAAGCTTTCTTT. The V call is TRBV27, the J call TRBJ1-1; TRBD1 might be the D (5 bases). CDR1 MNHEY and CDR2 SMNVEV come from the germline V gene (reference sequence). Trimming cost V 5 bases and J 9 bases, with 16 bases left between them. There are 13 residues in the CDR3.

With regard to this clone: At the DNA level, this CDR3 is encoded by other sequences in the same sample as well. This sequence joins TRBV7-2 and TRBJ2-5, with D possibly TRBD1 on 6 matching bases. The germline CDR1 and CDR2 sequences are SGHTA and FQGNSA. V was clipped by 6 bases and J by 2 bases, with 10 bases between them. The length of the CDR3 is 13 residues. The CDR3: CASRPGAQETQYF. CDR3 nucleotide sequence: TGTGCCAGCAGGCCAGGGGCTCAAGAGACCCAGTACTTC.

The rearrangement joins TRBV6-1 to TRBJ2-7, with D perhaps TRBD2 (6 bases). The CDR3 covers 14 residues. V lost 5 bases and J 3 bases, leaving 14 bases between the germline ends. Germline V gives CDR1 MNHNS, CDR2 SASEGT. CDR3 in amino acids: CASSRGSGDYEQYF. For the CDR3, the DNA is TGTGCCAGCAGTCGGGGTAGCGGTGACTACGAGCAGTACTTC.

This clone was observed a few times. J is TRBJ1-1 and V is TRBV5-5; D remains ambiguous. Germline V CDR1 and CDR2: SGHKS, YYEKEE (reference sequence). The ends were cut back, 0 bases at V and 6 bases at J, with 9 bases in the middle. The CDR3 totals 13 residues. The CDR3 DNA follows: TGTGCCAGCAGCTTGGCCCTCTCCCCTGAAGCTTTCTTT. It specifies CASSLALSPEAFF.

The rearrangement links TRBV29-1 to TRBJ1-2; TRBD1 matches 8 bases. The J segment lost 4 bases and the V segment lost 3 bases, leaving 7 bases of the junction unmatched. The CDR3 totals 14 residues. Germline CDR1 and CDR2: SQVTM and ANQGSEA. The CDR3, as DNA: TGCAGCGTTGATGTTGACAGGGGAGGCTATGGCTACACCTTC. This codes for CSVDVDRGGYGYTF.

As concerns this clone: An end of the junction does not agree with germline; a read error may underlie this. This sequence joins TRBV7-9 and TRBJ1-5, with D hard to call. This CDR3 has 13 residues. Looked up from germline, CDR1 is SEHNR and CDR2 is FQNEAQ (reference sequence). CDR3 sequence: CSSSLGSNQPQHF. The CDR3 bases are TGTTCCAGCAGCTTGGGCAGCAATCAGCCCCAGCATTTT.

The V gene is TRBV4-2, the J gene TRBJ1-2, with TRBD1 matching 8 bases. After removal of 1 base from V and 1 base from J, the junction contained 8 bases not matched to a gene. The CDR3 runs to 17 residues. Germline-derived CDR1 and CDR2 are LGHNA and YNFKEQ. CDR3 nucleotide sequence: TGTGCCAGCAGCCAAGGGACAGGGCTTCCTTTTAACTATGGCTACACCTTC. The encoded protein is CASSQGTGLPFNYGYTF.

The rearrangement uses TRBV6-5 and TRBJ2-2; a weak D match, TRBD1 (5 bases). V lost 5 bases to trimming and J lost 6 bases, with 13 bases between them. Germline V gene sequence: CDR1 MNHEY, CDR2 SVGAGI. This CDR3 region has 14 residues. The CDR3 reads CASSQGVLAGELFF. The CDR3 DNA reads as TGTGCCAGCAGTCAGGGTGTGTTGGCCGGGGAGCTGTTTTTT.

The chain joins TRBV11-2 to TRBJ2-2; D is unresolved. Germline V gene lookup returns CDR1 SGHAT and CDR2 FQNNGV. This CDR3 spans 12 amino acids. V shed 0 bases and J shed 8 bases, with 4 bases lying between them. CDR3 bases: TGTGCCAGCAGCTTAGACAGGGGGGAGCTGTTTTTT. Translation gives CASSLDRGELFF.

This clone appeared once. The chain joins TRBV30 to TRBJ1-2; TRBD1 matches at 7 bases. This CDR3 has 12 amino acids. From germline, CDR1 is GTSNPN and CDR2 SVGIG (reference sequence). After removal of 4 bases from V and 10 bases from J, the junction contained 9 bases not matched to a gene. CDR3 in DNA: TGTGCCTGGACCCGGGACAGATCCCCCTACACCTTC. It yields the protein CAWTRDRSPYTF.

The CDR3 DNA is TGTGCCAGCAGCTCCACTAACCAGGGGACTGAAGCTTTCTTT. Its protein is CASSSTNQGTEAFF. The chain employs TRBV5-6 and TRBJ1-1; maybe TRBD1 (6 bases). The CDR3 length is 14 residues. Germline loops: CDR1 SGHDT, CDR2 YYEEEE. Trimming pared 3 bases from V and 5 bases from J, leaving 14 bases between.

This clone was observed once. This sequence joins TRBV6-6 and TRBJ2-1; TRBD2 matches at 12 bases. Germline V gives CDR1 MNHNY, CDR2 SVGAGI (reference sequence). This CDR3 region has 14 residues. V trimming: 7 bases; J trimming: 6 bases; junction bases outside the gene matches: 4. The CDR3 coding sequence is TGTGCCAGCAAAGGACTAGCGGGGATCAATGAGCAGTTCTTC. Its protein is CASKGLAGINEQFF.

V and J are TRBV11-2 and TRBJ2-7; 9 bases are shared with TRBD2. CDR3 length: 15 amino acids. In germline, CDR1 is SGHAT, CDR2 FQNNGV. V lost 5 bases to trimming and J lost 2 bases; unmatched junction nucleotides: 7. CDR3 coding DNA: TGTGCCAGCAGCCCCGGGACTAGCCCCACCTACGAGCAGTACTTC. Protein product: CASSPGTSPTYEQYF.

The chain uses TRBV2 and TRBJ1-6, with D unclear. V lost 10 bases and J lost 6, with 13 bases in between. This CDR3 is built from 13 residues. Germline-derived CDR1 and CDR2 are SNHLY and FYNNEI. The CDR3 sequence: CATTPGVNSPLHF. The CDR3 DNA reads TGTGCCACCACCCCGGGAGTTAATTCACCCCTCCACTTT.

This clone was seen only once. The CDR3, as DNA: TGTGCCAGCAGCCCTCGAGGGGACTTCGTCAGGCGTGCTGGAAACACCATATATTTT. As protein: CASSPRGDFVRRAGNTIYF. V usage is TRBV27 and J usage is TRBJ1-3; D possibly corresponds to TRBD1 (5 bases). From germline, CDR1 is MNHEY and CDR2 SMNVEV (reference sequence). This CDR3 is 19 amino acids long. The V end was cut by 6 bases, the J end by 2 bases, with 26 bases between.

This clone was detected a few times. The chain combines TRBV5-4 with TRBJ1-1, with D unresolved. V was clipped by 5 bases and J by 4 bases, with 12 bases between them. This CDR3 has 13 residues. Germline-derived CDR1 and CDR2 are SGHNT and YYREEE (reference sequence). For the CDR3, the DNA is TGTGCCAGCAGTTCAATCGAGGCCACTGAAGCTTTCTTT. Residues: CASSSIEATEAFF.

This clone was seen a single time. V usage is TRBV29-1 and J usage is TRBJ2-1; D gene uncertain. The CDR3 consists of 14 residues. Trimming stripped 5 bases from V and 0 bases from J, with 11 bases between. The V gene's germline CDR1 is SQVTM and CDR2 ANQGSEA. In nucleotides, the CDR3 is TGCAGCGTTTCTCGCTCCAGCTCCTACAATGAGCAGTTCTTC. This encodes CSVSRSSSYNEQFF.

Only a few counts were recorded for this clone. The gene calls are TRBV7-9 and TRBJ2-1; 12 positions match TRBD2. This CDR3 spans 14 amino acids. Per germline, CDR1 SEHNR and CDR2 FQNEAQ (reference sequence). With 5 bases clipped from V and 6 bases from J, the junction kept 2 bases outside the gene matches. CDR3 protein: CASSTGLAGNEQFF. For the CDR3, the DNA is TGTGCCAGCAGCACGGGACTAGCGGGCAATGAGCAGTTCTTC.

DNA for the CDR3: TGTGCCAGCAGTGGTGGTAGCCGATACAATGAGCAGTTCTTC. As protein: CASSGGSRYNEQFF. The chain uses TRBV2 and TRBJ2-1, with D uncertain. The CDR3 is 14 residues long. CDR1 and CDR2 (germline): SNHLY, FYNNEI. Deletions cut 4 bases from V and 4 bases from J, with 11 bases between.